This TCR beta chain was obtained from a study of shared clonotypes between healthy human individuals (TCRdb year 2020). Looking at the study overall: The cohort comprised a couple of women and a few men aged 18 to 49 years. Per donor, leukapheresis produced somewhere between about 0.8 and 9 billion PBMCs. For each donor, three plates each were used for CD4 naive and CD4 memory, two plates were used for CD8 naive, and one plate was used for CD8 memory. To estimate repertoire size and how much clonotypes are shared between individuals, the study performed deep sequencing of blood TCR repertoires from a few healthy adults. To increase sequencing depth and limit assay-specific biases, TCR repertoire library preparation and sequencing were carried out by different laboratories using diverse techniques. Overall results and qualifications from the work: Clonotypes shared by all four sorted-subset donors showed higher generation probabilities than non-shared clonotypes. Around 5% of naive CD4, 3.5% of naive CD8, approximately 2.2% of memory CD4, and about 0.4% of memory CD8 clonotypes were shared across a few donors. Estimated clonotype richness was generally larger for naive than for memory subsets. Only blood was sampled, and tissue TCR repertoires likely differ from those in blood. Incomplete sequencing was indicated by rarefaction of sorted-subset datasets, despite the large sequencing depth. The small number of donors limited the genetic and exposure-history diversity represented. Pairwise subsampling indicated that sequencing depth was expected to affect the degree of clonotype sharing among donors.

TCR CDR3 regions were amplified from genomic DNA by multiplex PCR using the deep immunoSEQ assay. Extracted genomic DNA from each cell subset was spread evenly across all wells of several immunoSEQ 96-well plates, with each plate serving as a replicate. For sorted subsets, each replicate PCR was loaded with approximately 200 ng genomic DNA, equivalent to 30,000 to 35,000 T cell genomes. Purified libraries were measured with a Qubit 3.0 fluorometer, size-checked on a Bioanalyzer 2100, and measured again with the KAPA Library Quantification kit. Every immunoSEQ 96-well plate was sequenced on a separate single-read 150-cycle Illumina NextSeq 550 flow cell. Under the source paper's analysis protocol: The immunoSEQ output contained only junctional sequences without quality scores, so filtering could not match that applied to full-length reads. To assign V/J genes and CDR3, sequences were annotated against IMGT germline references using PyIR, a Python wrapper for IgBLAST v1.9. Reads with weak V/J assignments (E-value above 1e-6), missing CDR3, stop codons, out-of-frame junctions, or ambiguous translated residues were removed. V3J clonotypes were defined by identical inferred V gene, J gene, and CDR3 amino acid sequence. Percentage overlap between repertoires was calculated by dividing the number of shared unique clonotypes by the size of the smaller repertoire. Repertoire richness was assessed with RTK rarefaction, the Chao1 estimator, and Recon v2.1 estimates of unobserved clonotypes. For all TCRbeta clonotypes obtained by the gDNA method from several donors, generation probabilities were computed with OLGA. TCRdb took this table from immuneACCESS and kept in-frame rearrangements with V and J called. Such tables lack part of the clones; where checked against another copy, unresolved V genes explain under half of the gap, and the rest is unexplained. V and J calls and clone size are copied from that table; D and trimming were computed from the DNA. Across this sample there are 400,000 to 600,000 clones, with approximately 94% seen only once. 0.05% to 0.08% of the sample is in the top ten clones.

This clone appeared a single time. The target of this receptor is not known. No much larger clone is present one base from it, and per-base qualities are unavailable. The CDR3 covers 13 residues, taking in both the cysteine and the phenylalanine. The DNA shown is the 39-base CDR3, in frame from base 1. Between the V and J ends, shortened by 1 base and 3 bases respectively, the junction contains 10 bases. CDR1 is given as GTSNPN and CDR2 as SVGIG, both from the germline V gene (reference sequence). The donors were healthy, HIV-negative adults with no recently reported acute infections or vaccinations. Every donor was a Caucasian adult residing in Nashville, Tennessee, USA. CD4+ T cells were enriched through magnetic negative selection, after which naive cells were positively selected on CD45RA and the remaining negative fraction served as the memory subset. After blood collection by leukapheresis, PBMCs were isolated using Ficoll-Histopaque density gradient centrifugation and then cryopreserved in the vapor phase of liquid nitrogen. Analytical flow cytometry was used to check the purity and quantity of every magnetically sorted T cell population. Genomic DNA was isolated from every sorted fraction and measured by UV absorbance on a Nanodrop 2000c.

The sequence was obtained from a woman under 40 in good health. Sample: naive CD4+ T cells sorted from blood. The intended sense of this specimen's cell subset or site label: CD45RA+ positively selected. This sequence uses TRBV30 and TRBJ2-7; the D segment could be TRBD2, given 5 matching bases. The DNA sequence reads TGTGCCTGGAGTGGGGGAGAACACTACGAGCAGTACTTC. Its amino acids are CAWSGGEHYEQYF. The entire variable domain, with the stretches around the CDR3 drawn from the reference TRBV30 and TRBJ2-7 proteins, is SQTIHQWPATLVQPVGSPLSLECTVEGTSNPNLYWYRQAAGRGLQLLFYSVGIGQISSEVPQNLSASRPQDRQFILSSKKLLLSDSGFYLCAWSGGEHYEQYFGPGTRLTVT.